This TCR beta chain was documented in a study of PD-L1 blockade in urothelial cancer. The wider study: Blood was analyzed 3 weeks (second dose) and 6 weeks after treatment start. Each blood sample yielded a median of around 130,000 T cells. Whole-study findings and limits: Better survival was predicted by below-median pretreatment blood TCR clonality.

Time point defined: pretreatment peripheral blood. Each patient gave between 1 and 8 samples of peripheral blood mononuclear cells, which were collected pretreatment and during treatment. V lost 0 bases and J 10 bases, leaving 6 bases between the germline ends. This CDR3 has 11 amino acids. The germline gives CDR1 SEHNR, CDR2 FQNEAQ (reference sequence). The method was immunoSEQ multiplex PCR; TCRdb's version includes in-frame clones alone and lacks a portion of them. The data show tens of thousands of clones, about 86% seen once. Remarks on this clone: No antigen is known for it.

The source was PBMCs, collected around atezolizumab (anti-PD-L1) treatment. This receptor was taken from a man between 60 and 75 years old with urothelial cancer. V is TRBV7-9 and J is TRBJ1-2, with D perhaps TRBD1 (5 bases). DNA for the CDR3: TGTGCCAGCAGCTTAGCGACAGACTACACCTTC. Its translation: CASSLATDYTF.